Listed here are 26 T cell receptor beta chains from one sample, sequenced in a study of radiotherapy plus CTLA-4 blockade in lung cancer. Method: immunoSEQ multiplex PCR; TCRdb's copy keeps in-frame clones and lacks some. Among roughly 100,000 clones listed, roughly 84% were seen once. The starting material was peripheral blood, obtained from a patient treated with radiotherapy plus ipilimumab. Source of these receptors: a human donor with non-small cell lung cancer that progressed on radiotherapy plus ipilimumab. Some clones in this sample may be carry-over from other donors' samples.

V is TRBV4-3 and J is TRBJ1-1, with 8 bases that match TRBD1. Trimming cost V 3 bases and J 5 bases; bases outside gene matches: 8. The length of the CDR3 is 15 residues. Per germline, CDR1 LGHNA and CDR2 YSLEER. The CDR3 coding sequence is TGCGCCAGCAGCCAGTCCCGGACAGGGAATACTGAAGCTTTCTTT. Its protein is CASSQSRTGNTEAFF.

CDR3 in DNA: TGTGCCAGCCGAGTCGAGGGTGGCACCATATATTTT. Its protein is CASRVEGGTIYF. This chain links TRBV2 with TRBJ1-3; D is unclear. Per germline, CDR1 SNHLY and CDR2 FYNNEI. The V end lost 8 bases, the J end lost 9 bases, and 14 bases lay between the germline ends. The CDR3 has 12 residues.

The V and J genes are TRBV2 and TRBJ2-7, with D uncertain. Germline values: CDR1 SNHLY, CDR2 FYNNEI. Trimming pared 4 bases from V and 0 bases from J, leaving 10 bases between. The CDR3 extends over 14 amino acids. CDR3 region: CASSGTSYSYEQYF. CDR3 nucleotide sequence: TGTGCCAGCAGTGGGACCAGCTACTCCTACGAGCAGTACTTC.

The CDR3 loop reads CASSQEMLTYGELFF. The DNA of the CDR3 is TGCGCCAGCAGCCAAGAAATGTTGACTTACGGGGAGCTGTTTTTT. This chain connects TRBV4-3 to TRBJ2-2; D gene ambiguous. V lost 0 bases, J lost 7 bases, and 12 bases lay in between. Germline V gives CDR1 LGHNA, CDR2 YSLEER. The CDR3 contains 15 residues.

CDR3 coding DNA: TGTGCCAGCAGCGTCGGGACTGCTCAGTATGAGACCCAGTACTTC. Amino acids: CASSVGTAQYETQYF. V usage is TRBV9 and J usage is TRBJ2-5; TRBD2 is a possible D gene (6 bases). The CDR3 runs 15 residues. V lost 2 bases to trimming and J lost 5 bases, with 16 bases between them. CDR1 is SGDLS and CDR2 is YYNGEE in the germline V gene.

Worth noting for this clone: The junction shows a germline mismatch at one end, possibly a read error. The chain has TRBV7-2 and TRBJ1-2; no clear D gene. Looked up from germline, CDR1 is SGHTA and CDR2 is FQGNSA. This CDR3 has 14 residues. The CDR3 DNA is TGTGCCAGCGGCTTGGACCGCTCTAACTATGGCTACACCTTC. Translation: CASGLDRSNYGYTF.

Comment on this clone: One end of the junction fails to match germline, which may point to a read error. The chain uses TRBV7-7 and TRBJ2-5; 7 bases map to TRBD2. CDR1 SSHAT and CDR2 FNYEAQ come from the germline V gene (reference sequence). This CDR3 is 14 amino acids long. CDR3 sequence: CASSQTSVQETQYF. As DNA, the CDR3 is TGTGCTAGCAGCCAAACTAGCGTACAAGAGACCCAGTACTTC.

The CDR3 DNA sequence: TGTGCCAGCAGCCTTAGGACAGGCTACGAGCAGTACTTC. This encodes CASSLRTGYEQYF. The chain recombines TRBV7-2 with TRBJ2-7, with 7 bases lining up with TRBD1. The CDR3 has 13 amino acids. Germline V lookup: CDR1 SGHTA, CDR2 FQGNSA. Unmatched junction bases numbered 4, after V lost 5 bases and J lost 3 bases. Drawing the rest from reference TRBV7-2 and TRBJ2-7, the complete variable domain is GAGVSQSPSNKVTEKGKDVELRCDPISGHTALYWYRQSLGQGLEFLIYFQGNSAPDKSGLPSDRFSAERTGGSVSTLTIQRTQQEDSAVYLCASSLRTGYEQYFGPGTRLTVT.

This sequence joins TRBV7-3 and TRBJ1-1, with 9 bases lining up with TRBD1. V dropped 4 bases and J dropped 4; count of bases not matched to a gene: 4. CDR1 and CDR2 (germline): SGHTA, FQGTGA. The CDR3 has 14 residues. The CDR3 DNA follows: TGTGCCAGCAGCTGGACAGGGGCGGCCACTGAAGCTTTCTTT. Protein: CASSWTGAATEAFF.

The CDR3 sequence is CASSEVSGETQYF. The CDR3 DNA follows: TGTGCCAGCAGCGAAGTCTCTGGGGAGACCCAGTACTTC. V usage is TRBV5-6 and J usage is TRBJ2-5; D unresolved. V was shortened by 4 bases and J by 5 bases, with 12 bases between the two germline ends. Germline V gene sequence: CDR1 SGHDT, CDR2 YYEEEE. The CDR3 is 13 residues long.

The chain is built from TRBV5-6 and TRBJ1-2, with a weak D call TRBD1 (5 bases). The CDR3 contains 12 residues. Trimming removed 0 bases from V and 7 bases from J, with 7 bases in between. Germline CDR1 reads SGHDT; CDR2 reads YYEEEE. The DNA of the CDR3 is TGTGCCAGCAGCTTGGATGGGGGTGGCTACACCTTC. It translates to CASSLDGGGYTF.

This sequence joins TRBV13 and TRBJ2-7; a weak D match, TRBD2 (7 bases). V was shortened by 5 bases and J by 3 bases, with 14 bases between the two germline ends. The CDR3 is made up of 14 amino acids. CDR1 and CDR2 (germline): PRHDT, FYEKMQ (reference sequence). CDR3 DNA: TGTGCCAGCAGCCAAGGGGGGGGTGGCTACGAGCAGTACTTC. This translates into CASSQGGGGYEQYF.

The chain employs TRBV4-2 and TRBJ1-1; possibly TRBD1 for D (5 bases). This CDR3 comprises 15 residues. The germline V gene has CDR1 LGHNA and CDR2 YNFKEQ. V was pared by 0 bases and J by 0 bases, with 8 bases between. For the CDR3, the DNA is TGTGCCAGCAGCCAAGATAGAGGGGTGAACACTGAAGCTTTCTTT. This codes for CASSQDRGVNTEAFF.

This clone has only one observation. The CDR3 sequence: CASSPPDRLIGELFF. The CDR3 bases are TGTGCCAGCTCACCTCCGGACAGGCTAATCGGGGAGCTGTTTTTT. V is TRBV18 and J is TRBJ2-2; 7 positions agree with TRBD1. The CDR3 runs 15 residues. Per germline, CDR1 KGHSH and CDR2 LQKENI. With V trimmed by 3 bases and J by 7 bases, 8 bases remained unmatched.

This chain connects TRBV7-6 to TRBJ1-2; 7 bases are a match to TRBD1. CDR3 length: 13 residues. V shed 2 bases, J shed 9 bases, and the junction held 6 bases outside the gene matches. Germline CDR1 reads SGHVS; CDR2 reads FNYEAQ. The CDR3 DNA follows: TGTGCCAGCAGCTTAACCGGGACAGACAGCTACACCTTC. Translation: CASSLTGTDSYTF.

The V gene is TRBV4-2, the J gene TRBJ1-4, with 9 bases lining up with TRBD1. The CDR3 consists of 17 residues. The germline CDR1 and CDR2 sequences are LGHNA and YNFKEQ. Trimming cost V 7 bases and J 4 bases; bases outside gene matches: 13. DNA of the CDR3: TGTGCCAGCACTACATTGCCGGGACAGGGAGATAATGAAAAACTGTTTTTT. As protein: CASTTLPGQGDNEKLFF.

V gene TRBV7-2 combines with J gene TRBJ1-2; D is possibly TRBD1 (5 bases). Germline-derived CDR1 and CDR2 are SGHTA and FQGNSA. This CDR3 contains 18 residues. V was shortened by 5 bases and J by 4 bases, with 26 bases between the two germline ends. The CDR3 is CASSGTQVPPGTSYGYTF. The CDR3 DNA reads TGTGCCAGCAGCGGTACACAGGTACCTCCGGGTACCTCCTATGGCTACACCTTC.

V and J are TRBV5-5 and TRBJ2-5; 8 nucleotides match TRBD2. CDR1 is SGHKS, CDR2 YYEKEE, per germline (reference sequence). V was clipped by 5 bases and J by 5 bases; unmatched bases: 8. The CDR3 consists of 14 residues. The CDR3 DNA reads as TGTGCCAGCAGTCTAAGCGGGGGTCTGGAGACCCAGTACTTC. Translating it yields CASSLSGGLETQYF.

The chain uses TRBV7-8 and TRBJ1-4; D ambiguous. CDR3 length: 13 residues. Looked up from germline, CDR1 is SGHVS and CDR2 is FQNEAQ. The ends were cut back, 3 bases at V and 8 bases at J, with 10 bases in the middle. In nucleotides, the CDR3 is TGTGCCAGCAGCTTCGTACCCGAGGAAAAACTGTTTTTT. It yields the protein CASSFVPEEKLFF.

The chain employs TRBV6-5 and TRBJ1-1; D gene ambiguous. The CDR3 is 13 amino acids. V was trimmed by 3 bases and J by 1 base, leaving 6 bases between them. Germline lookup yields CDR1 MNHEY and CDR2 SVGAGI. This CDR3 reads CASSYSANTEAFF. Written as DNA, the CDR3 is TGTGCCAGCAGTTATTCTGCGAACACTGAAGCTTTCTTT.

This chain joins TRBV7-2 and TRBJ2-5; 8 nucleotides agree with TRBD2. The germline CDR1 and CDR2 sequences are SGHTA and FQGNSA. The CDR3 sequence is 17 residues long. V lost 1 base, J lost 2 bases, and 9 bases stayed unmatched. DNA for the CDR3: TGTGCCAGCAGCTTAGTCTTTGCGGGGGGCCCACAAGAGACCCAGTACTTC. Translation: CASSLVFAGGPQETQYF. The full variable domain, rest sourced from reference TRBV7-2 and TRBJ2-5, is GAGVSQSPSNKVTEKGKDVELRCDPISGHTALYWYRQSLGQGLEFLIYFQGNSAPDKSGLPSDRFSAERTGGSVSTLTIQRTQQEDSAVYLCASSLVFAGGPQETQYFGPGTRLLVL.

V gene TRBV4-1 combines with J gene TRBJ2-7; 13 nucleotides match TRBD2. The germline V gene encodes CDR1 MGHRA and CDR2 YSYEKL. CDR3 length: 17 amino acids. The ends lost 2 bases at V and 3 bases at J; junction bases unmatched: 7. The CDR3: CASSQLPGLAGDYEQYF. The CDR3 nucleotides are TGCGCCAGCAGCCAACTTCCCGGACTAGCGGGGGACTACGAGCAGTACTTC.

This clone was counted only a few times. The chain employs TRBV11-3 and TRBJ2-5; 7 bases line up with TRBD1. V trimming: 4 bases; J trimming: 2 bases; junction bases outside the gene matches: 4. Germline assignment: CDR1 SGHNT and CDR2 YENEEA. This CDR3 comprises 14 residues. The DNA for the CDR3 is TGTGCCAGCAGCTCGGGACAGCCTCAAGAGACCCAGTACTTC. Translation gives CASSSGQPQETQYF.

The chain carries TRBV7-2 and TRBJ2-3; D not resolved. Germline V gene sequence: CDR1 SGHTA, CDR2 FQGNSA. Trimming stripped 0 bases from V and 4 bases from J, with 8 bases between. CDR3 length equals 14 residues. The DNA for the CDR3 is TGTGCCAGCAGCTTAGCGGGGAATGCAGATACGCAGTATTTT. Amino acids: CASSLAGNADTQYF.

The chain combines TRBV5-1 with TRBJ1-1; TRBD1 is a possible D gene (5 bases). V dropped 4 bases and J dropped 2 bases, with 12 bases sitting between them. CDR1 is SGHRS, CDR2 YFSETQ, per germline. The CDR3 is made up of 14 amino acids. The CDR3 region is CASSTQTENTEAFF. As DNA, the CDR3 is TGCGCCAGCAGCACACAGACAGAAAACACTGAAGCTTTCTTT.

The CDR3 coding sequence is TGTGCCAGCAGCCCCCCTTACGAGCAGTACTTC. Residues: CASSPPYEQYF. The J gene is TRBJ2-7, the V gene TRBV14; D gene unclear. Looked up from germline, CDR1 is SGHDN and CDR2 is FVKESK. V was shortened by 4 bases and J by 4 bases, with 5 bases between the two germline ends. This CDR3 has 11 residues.